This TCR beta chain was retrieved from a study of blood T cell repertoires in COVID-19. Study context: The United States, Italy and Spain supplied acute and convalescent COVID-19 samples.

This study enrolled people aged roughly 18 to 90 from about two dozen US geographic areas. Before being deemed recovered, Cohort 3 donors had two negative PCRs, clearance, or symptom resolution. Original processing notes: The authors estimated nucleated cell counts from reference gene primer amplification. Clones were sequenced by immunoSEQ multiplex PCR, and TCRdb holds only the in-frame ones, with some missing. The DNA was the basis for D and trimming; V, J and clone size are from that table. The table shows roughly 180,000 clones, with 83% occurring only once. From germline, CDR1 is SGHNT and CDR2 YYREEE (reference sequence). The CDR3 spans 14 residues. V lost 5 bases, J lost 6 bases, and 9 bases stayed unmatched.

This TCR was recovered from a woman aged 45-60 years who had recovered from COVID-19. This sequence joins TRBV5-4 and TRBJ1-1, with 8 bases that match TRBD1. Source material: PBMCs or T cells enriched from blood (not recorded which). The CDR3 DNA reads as TGTGCCAGCAGGCGGGCAGGGGGCATATCTGAAGCTTTCTTT. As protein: CASRRAGGISEAFF. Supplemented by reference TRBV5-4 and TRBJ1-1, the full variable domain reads ETGVTQSPTHLIKTRGQQVTLRCSSQSGHNTVSWYQQALGQGPQFIFQYYREEENGRGNFPPRFSGLQFPNYSSELNVNALELDDSALYLCASRRAGGISEAFFGQGTRLTVV.